These 23 T cell receptor beta chains share one sample of origin, sequenced in a study of blood T cells in healthy people across ages. A sample-barcoded 5' primer and a J-beta primer mix were used in a second PCR of roughly 6 to 11 cycles. Via MiXCR, TCRdb re-called the 5' RACE reads, giving one row per CDR3 protein. Of over 600,000 distinct CDR3 sequences in the sample, just over 55% were seen once. The sample comprised blood. All receptors come from a man aged 40-50 years in good health.

This clonotype was observed many times. The chain carries TRBV29-1 and TRBJ2-4; D gene ambiguous. Germline CDR1 SQVTM, CDR2 ANQGSEA. V was cut by 7 bases and J by 5 bases, with 9 bases left in between. This CDR3 is built from 11 residues. CDR3 sequence: CSGWGENIQYF. The CDR3 DNA sequence: TGCAGCGGTTGGGGTGAAAACATTCAGTACTTC.

The CDR3 DNA sequence: TGTGCCACCAGCCTAGACCGGAGCAATGAGCAGTACTTC. Its protein product is CATSLDRSNEQYF. This sequence joins TRBV15 and TRBJ2-5, with D unresolved. The V gene lost 5 bases and the J gene lost 11 bases, with 18 bases spanning the gap. There are 13 residues in the CDR3. Germline CDR1 is LNHNV and CDR2 is YYDKDF (reference sequence).

The CDR3 coding sequence is TGTGCCAGCAGCTTAATGAGGGCGCAAAACATTCAGTACTTC. Protein product: CASSLMRAQNIQYF. The chain links TRBV11-2 to TRBJ2-4, with D perhaps matching TRBD2 (5 bases). Germline CDR1 SGHAT, CDR2 FQNNGV. Trimming took 2 bases from V and 5 from J, leaving 10 bases between them. This CDR3 spans 14 amino acids.

The genes are TRBV10-3 and TRBJ2-7; D unclear. The V and J ends lost 2 bases and 7 bases respectively, with 6 bases between them. This CDR3 spans 11 amino acids. Germline CDR1 ENHRY, CDR2 SYGVKD. The chain's CDR3 is CAISELGEQYF. DNA of the CDR3: TGTGCCATCAGTGAGCTTGGGGAGCAGTACTTC.

The chain carries TRBV3-1 and TRBJ1-2; 7 bases match TRBD1. Looked up from germline, CDR1 is LGHDT and CDR2 is YNNKEL (reference sequence). This CDR3 has 13 residues. Unmatched junction bases numbered 5, after V lost 2 bases and J lost 8 bases. CDR3 bases: TGTGCCAGCAGCCAACCCCAGGGGGGCGGCTACACCTTC. Protein sequence: CASSQPQGGGYTF.

The rearrangement joins TRBV5-5 to TRBJ1-5, with 8 bases aligning to TRBD1. Unmatched junction bases numbered 9, after V lost 3 bases and J lost 7 bases. This CDR3 spans 15 amino acids. Germline lookup yields CDR1 SGHKS and CDR2 YYEKEE (reference sequence). The CDR3 here is CASSYTTGGGQPQHF. The CDR3, as DNA: TGTGCCAGCAGCTATACTACAGGGGGGGGACAGCCCCAGCATTTT.

V usage is TRBV7-9 and J usage is TRBJ2-2; D gene unclear. The germline V gene has CDR1 SEHNR and CDR2 FQNEAQ (reference sequence). The CDR3 totals 14 residues. V gave up 2 bases and J gave up 6 bases, with 10 bases separating them. The CDR3 spells CASSLTSEAGELFF. In DNA, the CDR3 is TGTGCCAGCAGCTTAACCAGCGAGGCCGGGGAGCTGTTTTTT. Complete variable domain (other parts from reference TRBV7-9 and TRBJ2-2): DTGVSQNPRHKITKRGQNVTFRCDPISEHNRLYWYRQTLGQGPEFLTYFQNEAQLEKSRLLSDRFSAERPKGSFSTLEIQRTEQGDSAMYLCASSLTSEAGELFFGEGSRLTVL.

The V and J genes are TRBV7-2 and TRBJ1-2; D not certain. Germline V gives CDR1 SGHTA, CDR2 FQGNSA. V dropped 5 bases and J dropped 6 bases, with 13 bases sitting between them. The CDR3 has 13 residues. This chain's CDR3 is CASSPQLVHGYTF. CDR3 nucleotide sequence: TGTGCCAGCAGCCCACAATTAGTTCATGGCTACACCTTC.

This sequence joins TRBV2 and TRBJ2-7; possible D gene TRBD2, 5 bases. The germline CDR1 and CDR2 sequences are SNHLY and FYNNEI. This CDR3 is 15 amino acids long. The ends were cut back, 8 bases at V and 1 base at J, with 18 bases in the middle. CDR3 in DNA: TGTGCCAGCGGAAAGGGTAGAGGGATTTCCTACGAGCAGTACTTC. Translating gives CASGKGRGISYEQYF.

This chain uses TRBV7-8 with TRBJ1-2, with a possible D match to TRBD1 (6 bases). CDR1 is SGHVS, CDR2 FQNEAQ, per germline. Trimming pared 2 bases from V and 8 bases from J, leaving 18 bases between. CDR3 length: 15 residues. CDR3 coding DNA: TGTGCCAGCAGCTTACCCGGGATAGGGACAATGGGCTACACCTTC. Residues: CASSLPGIGTMGYTF.

The chain uses TRBV20-1 and TRBJ1-6, with D perhaps matching TRBD1 (5 bases). The CDR3 sequence is 14 residues long. V gave up 6 bases and J gave up 6 bases, with 15 bases separating them. Germline V CDR1 and CDR2: DFQATT, SNEGSKA (reference sequence). This chain's CDR3 is CSAQIQGLNSPLHF. DNA of the CDR3: TGCAGTGCCCAAATTCAGGGCCTTAATTCACCCCTCCACTTT.

This chain links TRBV2 with TRBJ2-7, with D unresolved. Per the germline V gene, CDR1 is SNHLY and CDR2 is FYNNEI. CDR3 length: 14 amino acids. V lost 0 bases, J lost 2 bases, and 8 bases lay in between. CDR3 region: CASSEASSTYEQYF. In nucleotides, the CDR3 is TGTGCCAGCAGTGAAGCATCAAGCACCTACGAGCAGTACTTC.

V usage is TRBV12-3 or TRBV12-4 and J usage is TRBJ2-5; D gene unclear. The V end lost 2 bases, the J end lost 4 bases, and 11 bases lay between the germline ends. The CDR3 covers 14 residues. The DNA for the CDR3 is TGTGCCAGCAGTTTAAACTCGCGAGCAGAGACCCAGTACTTC. It codes for CASSLNSRAETQYF.

This clonotype has only a few counts. CDR3 residues: CASSLNPSTDTQYF. In DNA, the CDR3 is TGTGCCAGCAGCTTAAACCCCAGCACAGATACGCAGTATTTT. The V and J genes are TRBV7-2 and TRBJ2-3; D is undetermined. The CDR3 loop spans 14 amino acids. The ends were cut back, 2 bases at V and 0 bases at J, with 6 bases in the middle. Germline assignment: CDR1 SGHTA and CDR2 FQGNSA. Together with reference TRBV7-2 and TRBJ2-3, the CDR3 gives the full variable domain: GAGVSQSPSNKVTEKGKDVELRCDPISGHTALYWYRQSLGQGLEFLIYFQGNSAPDKSGLPSDRFSAERTGGSVSTLTIQRTQQEDSAVYLCASSLNPSTDTQYFGPGTRLTVL.

V usage is TRBV28 and J usage is TRBJ1-2, with D possibly matching TRBD1 (6 bases). V dropped 5 bases and J dropped 4 bases, with 11 bases sitting between them. CDR1 is MDHEN, CDR2 SYDVKM, per germline. The CDR3 has 13 residues. The CDR3 loop reads CASSTSRGYGYTF. CDR3 bases: TGTGCCAGCAGTACGAGCAGGGGCTATGGCTACACCTTC.

There are a few counts of this clonotype. The J gene is TRBJ2-3, the V gene TRBV10-3; TRBD1 agrees at 10 bases. The germline CDR1 and CDR2 sequences are ENHRY and SYGVKD. After removal of 0 bases from V and 6 bases from J, the junction contained 3 bases not matched to a gene. The CDR3 spans 15 residues. CDR3 amino acids: CAISESVDRGDTQYF. DNA for the CDR3: TGTGCCATCAGTGAGTCGGTGGACAGGGGGGATACGCAGTATTTT.

This rearrangement joins TRBV3-1 to TRBJ2-3; D is undetermined. The CDR3 contains 14 residues. V was pared by 6 bases and J by 4 bases, with 14 bases between. CDR1 is LGHDT, CDR2 YNNKEL, per germline (reference sequence). Here the CDR3 DNA reads TGTGCCAGCAGTCAACCCCCGGCTTCAGATACGCAGTATTTT. Translation: CASSQPPASDTQYF.

The CDR3 region is CASSRARSTDTQYF. The CDR3 nucleotides are TGTGCCAGCAGTCGGGCCAGGAGCACAGATACGCAGTATTTT. This chain connects TRBV12-3 or TRBV12-4 to TRBJ2-3, with D unresolved. V was pared by 5 bases and J by 0 bases, with 9 bases between. The CDR3 has 14 amino acids.

V usage is TRBV24-1 and J usage is TRBJ2-5, with TRBD1 matching over 7 bases. Germline CDR1 and CDR2: KGHDR and SFDVKD. Trimming at V came to 4 bases and at J to 1 base, leaving 11 bases not matched to a gene. The CDR3 has 17 amino acids. The CDR3 region is CATSDLSAGGSQETQYF. The CDR3, as DNA: TGTGCCACCAGTGACTTGTCCGCAGGGGGAAGCCAAGAGACCCAGTACTTC.

This chain links TRBV5-1 with TRBJ2-5; perhaps D is TRBD1 or TRBD2 (5 bases each). The CDR3 runs 14 residues. Germline V gene data show CDR1 as SGHRS and CDR2 as YFSETQ. V lost 4 bases and J 5 bases, leaving 15 bases between the germline ends. The CDR3 loop reads CASSLVLGEETQYF. The CDR3 DNA reads TGCGCCAGCAGCCTGGTGCTGGGGGAGGAGACCCAGTACTTC.

The chain combines TRBV20-1 with TRBJ1-2; D may be TRBD1 (5 bases). In germline, CDR1 is DFQATT, CDR2 SNEGSKA (reference sequence). V dropped 2 bases and J dropped 2 bases, with 15 bases sitting between them. This CDR3 is 15 amino acids long. CDR3 nucleotides: TGCAGTGCTAGAACCCCCGAAACAGGAAACTATGGCTACACCTTC. This translates into CSARTPETGNYGYTF.

CDR3 in amino acids: CASSKWGGDNSPLHF. As DNA, the CDR3 is TGTGCCAGCAGTAAATGGGGCGGGGATAATTCACCCCTCCACTTT. The gene calls are TRBV27 and TRBJ1-6; maybe TRBD1 (5 bases). Trimming stripped 5 bases from V and 5 bases from J, with 13 bases between. The germline V gene has CDR1 MNHEY and CDR2 SMNVEV (reference sequence). The CDR3 is 15 residues long.

The genes are TRBV6-5 and TRBJ2-5; 7 bases line up with TRBD1. This CDR3 contains 15 residues. V dropped 6 bases and J dropped 0; count of bases not matched to a gene: 7. The germline V gene has CDR1 MNHEY and CDR2 SVGAGI. Here the CDR3 reads CASSPTTGYQETQYF. The DNA of the CDR3 is TGTGCCAGCAGCCCCACGACAGGGTACCAAGAGACCCAGTACTTC.